This TCR beta chain was captured by sequencing in a study of blood T cells in healthy people across ages. Then a second PCR, running roughly 7 to 11 cycles, was carried out with a sample-barcoded 5' primer and a J-beta primer mix. TCRdb analysed the 5' RACE reads with MiXCR anew, one entry per CDR3 protein. In the table there are 550,000 to 800,000 distinct CDR3 sequences, around 32% of which are singletons. Points from the study as a whole: Older individuals had lower TCR beta diversity per million T cells (the decline was roughly linear). Strongly correlated with naive T cell percentage was TCR beta diversity.

The CDR3 has 10 amino acids. The germline CDR1 and CDR2 sequences are DFQATT and SNEGSKA (reference sequence). About this clonotype: Its target is not known. A much larger clonotype is one base distant, so this may be a read error.

Sample: blood. The clonotype was recovered from a woman of 80 years or more in good health. The chain is built from TRBV20-1 and TRBJ2-1; D not resolved. The CDR3 sequence is CGAYYNEQFF. The CDR3 DNA sequence: TGCGGTGCTTATTACAATGAGCAGTTCTTC.